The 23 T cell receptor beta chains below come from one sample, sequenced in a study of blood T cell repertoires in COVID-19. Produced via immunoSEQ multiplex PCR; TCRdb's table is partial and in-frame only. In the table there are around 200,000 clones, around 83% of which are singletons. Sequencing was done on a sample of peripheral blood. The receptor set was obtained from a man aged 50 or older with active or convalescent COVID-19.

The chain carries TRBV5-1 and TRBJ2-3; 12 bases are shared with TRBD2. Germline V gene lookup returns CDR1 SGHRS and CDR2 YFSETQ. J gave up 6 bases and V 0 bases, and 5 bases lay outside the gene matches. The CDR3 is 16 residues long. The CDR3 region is CASSLGLAGASDTQYF. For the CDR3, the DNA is TGCGCCAGCAGCTTGGGACTAGCGGGAGCGTCGGATACGCAGTATTTT.

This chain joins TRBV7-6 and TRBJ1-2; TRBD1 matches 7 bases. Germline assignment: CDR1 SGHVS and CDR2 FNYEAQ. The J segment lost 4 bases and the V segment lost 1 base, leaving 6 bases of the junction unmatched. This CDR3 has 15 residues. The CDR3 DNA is TGTGCCAGCAGCTTAGGGGCAGGGGGAATCTATGGCTACACCTTC. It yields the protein CASSLGAGGIYGYTF.

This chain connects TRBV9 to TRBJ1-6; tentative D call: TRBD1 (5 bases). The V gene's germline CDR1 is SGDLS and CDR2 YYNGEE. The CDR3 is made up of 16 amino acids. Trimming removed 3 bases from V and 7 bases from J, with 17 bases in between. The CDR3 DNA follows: TGTGCCAGCAGCGCCGGGAGGATTCGGGGGAATTCACCCCTCCACTTT. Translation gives CASSAGRIRGNSPLHF.

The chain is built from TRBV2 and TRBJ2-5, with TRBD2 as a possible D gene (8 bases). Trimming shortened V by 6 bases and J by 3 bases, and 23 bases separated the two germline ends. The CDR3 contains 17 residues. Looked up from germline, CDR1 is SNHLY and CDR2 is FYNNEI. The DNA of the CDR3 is TGTGCCAGCAGCACAACAGGGGAAAGCGGGGGAAAAGAGACCCAGTACTTC. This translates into CASSTTGESGGKETQYF.

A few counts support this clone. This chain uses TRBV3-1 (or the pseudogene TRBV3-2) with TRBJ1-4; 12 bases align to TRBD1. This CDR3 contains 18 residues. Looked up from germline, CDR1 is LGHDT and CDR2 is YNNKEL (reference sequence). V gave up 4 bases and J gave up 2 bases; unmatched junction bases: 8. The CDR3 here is CASSPVPGQGATNEKLFF. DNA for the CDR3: TGTGCCAGCAGCCCCGTCCCGGGACAGGGGGCTACTAATGAAAAACTGTTTTTT.

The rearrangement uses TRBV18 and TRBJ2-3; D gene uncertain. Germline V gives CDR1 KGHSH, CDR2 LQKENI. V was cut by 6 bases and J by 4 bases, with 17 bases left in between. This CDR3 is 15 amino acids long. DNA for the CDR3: TGTGCCAGCTCTCACGTGGGCGAAGGTGCAGATACGCAGTATTTT. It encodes CASSHVGEGADTQYF. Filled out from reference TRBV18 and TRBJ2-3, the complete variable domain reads NAGVMQNPRHLVRRRGQEARLRCSPMKGHSHVYWYRQLPEEGLKFMVYLQKENIIDESGMPKERFSAEFPKEGPSILRIQQVVRGDSAAYFCASSHVGEGADTQYFGPGTRLTVL.

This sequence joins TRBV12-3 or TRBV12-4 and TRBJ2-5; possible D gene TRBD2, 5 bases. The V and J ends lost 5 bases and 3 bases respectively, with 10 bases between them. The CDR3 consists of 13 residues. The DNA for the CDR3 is TGTGCCAGCAGTCGGGCGAGGGAAGAGACCCAGTACTTC. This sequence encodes CASSRAREETQYF.

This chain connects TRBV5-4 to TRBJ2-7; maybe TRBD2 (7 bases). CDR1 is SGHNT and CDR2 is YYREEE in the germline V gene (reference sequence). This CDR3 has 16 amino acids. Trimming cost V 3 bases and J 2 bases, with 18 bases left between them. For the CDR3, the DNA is TGTGCCAGCAGCTCGAGGGGGGGGATAGGAGCCTACGAGCAGTACTTC. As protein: CASSSRGGIGAYEQYF.

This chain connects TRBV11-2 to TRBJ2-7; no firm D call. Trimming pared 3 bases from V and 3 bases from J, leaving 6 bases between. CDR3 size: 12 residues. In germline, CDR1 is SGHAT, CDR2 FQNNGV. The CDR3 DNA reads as TGTGCCAGCAGCTTTAGCAACTACGAGCAGTACTTC. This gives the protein CASSFSNYEQYF.

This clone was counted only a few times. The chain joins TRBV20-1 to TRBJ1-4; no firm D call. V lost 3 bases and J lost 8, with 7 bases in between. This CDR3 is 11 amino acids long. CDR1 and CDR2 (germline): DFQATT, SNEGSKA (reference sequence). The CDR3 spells CSASPREKLFF. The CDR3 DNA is TGCAGTGCTAGCCCCAGGGAAAAACTGTTTTTT.

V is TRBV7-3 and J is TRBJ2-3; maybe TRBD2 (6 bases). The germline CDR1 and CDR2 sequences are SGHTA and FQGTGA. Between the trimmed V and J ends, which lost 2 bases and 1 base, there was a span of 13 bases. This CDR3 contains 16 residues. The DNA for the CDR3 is TGTGCCAGCAGCTTAGGGGTGGGGACTGGCACAGATACGCAGTATTTT. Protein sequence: CASSLGVGTGTDTQYF. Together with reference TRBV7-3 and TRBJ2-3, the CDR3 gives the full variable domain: GAGVSQTPSNKVTEKGKYVELRCDPISGHTALYWYRQSLGQGPEFLIYFQGTGAADDSGLPNDRFFAVRPEGSVSTLKIQRTERGDSAVYLCASSLGVGTGTDTQYFGPGTRLTVL.

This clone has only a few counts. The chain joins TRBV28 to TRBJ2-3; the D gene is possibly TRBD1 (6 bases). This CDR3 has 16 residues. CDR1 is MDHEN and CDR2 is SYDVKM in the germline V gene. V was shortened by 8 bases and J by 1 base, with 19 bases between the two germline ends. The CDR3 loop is CASSSPGDTRTDTQYF. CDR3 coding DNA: TGTGCCAGCTCTTCCCCCGGGGACACCCGCACAGATACGCAGTATTTT.

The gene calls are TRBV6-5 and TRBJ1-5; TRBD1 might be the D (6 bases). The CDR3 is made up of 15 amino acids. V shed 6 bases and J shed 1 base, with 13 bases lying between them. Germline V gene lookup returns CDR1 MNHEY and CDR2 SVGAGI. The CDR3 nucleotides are TGTGCCAGCAGAACCACAGGGACGAGCAATCAGCCCCAGCATTTT. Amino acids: CASRTTGTSNQPQHF.

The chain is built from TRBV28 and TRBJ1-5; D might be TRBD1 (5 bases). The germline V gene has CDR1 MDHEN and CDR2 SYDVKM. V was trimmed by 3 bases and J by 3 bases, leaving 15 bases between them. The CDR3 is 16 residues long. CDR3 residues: CASSLPGRPFNQPQHF. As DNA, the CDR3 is TGTGCCAGCAGTTTGCCAGGGCGCCCGTTCAATCAGCCCCAGCATTTT.

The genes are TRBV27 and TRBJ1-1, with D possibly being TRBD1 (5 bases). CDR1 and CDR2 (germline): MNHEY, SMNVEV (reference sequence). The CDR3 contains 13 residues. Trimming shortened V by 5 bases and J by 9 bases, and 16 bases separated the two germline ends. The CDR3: CASSLATGTQAFF. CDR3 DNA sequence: TGTGCCAGCAGTCTAGCTACCGGGACTCAAGCTTTCTTT.

DNA of the CDR3: TGTGCCAGCAGTTACGGCCCCTTAGCCCGCGAGCAGTACTTC. Its protein is CASSYGPLAREQYF. This rearrangement joins TRBV6-5 to TRBJ2-7; D gene uncertain. With 2 bases removed from V and 6 bases from J, the gap between germline ends came to 14 bases. Germline V lookup: CDR1 MNHEY, CDR2 SVGAGI. The CDR3 extends over 14 amino acids.

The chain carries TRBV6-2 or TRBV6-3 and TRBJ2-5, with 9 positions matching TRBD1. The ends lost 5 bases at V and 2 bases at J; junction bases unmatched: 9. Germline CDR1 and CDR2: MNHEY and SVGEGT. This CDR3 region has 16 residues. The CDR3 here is CASSPVWTGAQETQYF. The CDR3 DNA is TGTGCCAGCAGTCCCGTTTGGACAGGGGCTCAAGAGACCCAGTACTTC.

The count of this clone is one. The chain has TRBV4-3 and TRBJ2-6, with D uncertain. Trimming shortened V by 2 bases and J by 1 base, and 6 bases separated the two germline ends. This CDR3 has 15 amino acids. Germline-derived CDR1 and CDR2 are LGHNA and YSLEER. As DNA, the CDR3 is TGCGCCAGCAGCCAACTCTTATCTGGGGCCAACGTCCTGACTTTC. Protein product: CASSQLLSGANVLTF.

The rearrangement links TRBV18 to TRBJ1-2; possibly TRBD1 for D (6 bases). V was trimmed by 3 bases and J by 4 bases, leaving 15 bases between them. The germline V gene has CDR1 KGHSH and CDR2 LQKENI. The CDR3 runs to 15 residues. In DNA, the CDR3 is TGTGCCAGCTCACCGCAACAGGGAGGGGGCTATGGCTACACCTTC. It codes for CASSPQQGGGYGYTF. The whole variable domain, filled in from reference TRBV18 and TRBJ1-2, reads NAGVMQNPRHLVRRRGQEARLRCSPMKGHSHVYWYRQLPEEGLKFMVYLQKENIIDESGMPKERFSAEFPKEGPSILRIQQVVRGDSAAYFCASSPQQGGGYGYTFGSGTRLTVV.

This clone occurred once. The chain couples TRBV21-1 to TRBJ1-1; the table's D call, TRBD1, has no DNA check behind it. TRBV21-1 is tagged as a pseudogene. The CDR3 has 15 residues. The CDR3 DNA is TGTGCCAGCACCCCGGGACAGGACTTTTGGACTGAAGCTTTCTTT. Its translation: CASTPGQDFWTEAFF.

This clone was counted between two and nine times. CDR3: CASRSTSGSYNEQFF. CDR3 DNA: TGTGCAAGTCGCTCCACTAGCGGAAGCTACAATGAGCAGTTCTTC. The chain has TRBV12-2 and TRBJ2-1; TRBD2 is the table's D call and was not checked against the DNA. TRBV12-2 is marked as a pseudogene. The CDR3 has 15 residues.

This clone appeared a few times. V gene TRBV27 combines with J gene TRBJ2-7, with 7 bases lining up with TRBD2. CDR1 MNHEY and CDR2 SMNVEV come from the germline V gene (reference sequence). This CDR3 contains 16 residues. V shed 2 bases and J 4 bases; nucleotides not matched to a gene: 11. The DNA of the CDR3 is TGTGCCAGCAGTTTACTAGCGGCAGAATTTAAGTACGAGCAGTACTTC. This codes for CASSLLAAEFKYEQYF.

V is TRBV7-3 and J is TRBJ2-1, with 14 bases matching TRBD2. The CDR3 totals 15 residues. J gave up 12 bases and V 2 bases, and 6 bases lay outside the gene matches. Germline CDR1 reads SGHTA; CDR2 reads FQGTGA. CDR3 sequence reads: CASSLGGTSGSGQFF. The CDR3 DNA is TGTGCCAGCAGCTTAGGCGGGACTAGCGGGAGTGGGCAGTTCTTC.